This TCR beta chain was sequenced in a study of cytomegalovirus exposure and HLA in healthy donors. PCR involved 60 Vbeta and 13 Jbeta primers. TCRdb's copy holds only in-frame clones and misses some; the assay was immunoSEQ multiplex PCR. Among approximately 100,000 clones, about 85% were seen once, and the ten largest hold over 7%. Study results and limitations: For presence/absence analyses, sequencing depth was assumed to be roughly uniform across donors.

As concerns this clone: Its target is not known.

The CDR3 sequence is 19 residues long. Trimming left V 6 bases short and J 8 bases short, with 31 bases between. The origin of this receptor is a middle-aged man in good health and CMV-seropositive. The chain carries TRBV23-1 and TRBJ1-4; D may be TRBD1 (6 bases). TRBV23-1 is an ORF, with its function uncertain. The sequenced sample was PBMCs. CDR3 DNA sequence: TGCGCCAGCAGACGTAACTCAATCGGACTGAGGGGGTATAAAGAAAAACTGTTTTTT. Its protein is CASRRNSIGLRGYKEKLFF.